This T cell receptor beta chain was identified during a study of post-analysis software for immune sequencing data. Note on this clonotype: Its antigen is not known.

The J segment lost 6 bases and the V segment lost 1 base, leaving 2 bases of the junction unmatched. Germline V gene sequence: CDR1 LGHNA, CDR2 YSLEER. The CDR3 runs to 15 residues. Study-wide points: In patients, roughly 5 TRBV segments were more frequent than in controls, with TRBV5-6, TRBV5-1 and TRBV20-1 among them. Diversity measured as normalized Chao1 was significantly lower in multiple sclerosis patients than in controls.

The TCR beta cDNA libraries carried unique molecular identifiers. TCRdb re-called the PCR reads through MiXCR, storing one row per CDR3 protein. The table lists some 690,000 distinct CDR3 sequences, about 60% of them singletons. This TCR derives from a girl aged 2 to 9 with multiple sclerosis. The genes are TRBV4-3 and TRBJ2-1; 11 nucleotides match TRBD2. Sequencing was performed on blood. The CDR3 spells CASSQASGGPNEQFF. Here the CDR3 DNA reads TGCGCCAGCAGCCAAGCTAGCGGGGGGCCCAATGAGCAGTTCTTC.